These 30 T cell receptor beta chains share one sample of origin, sequenced in a study of blood T cell repertoires in COVID-19. Profiling relied on immunoSEQ multiplex PCR, and the TCRdb table lists in-frame clones only, not all of them. The table has 150,000 to 200,000 clones, around 87% seen once. Sequenced material: peripheral blood. These receptors were obtained from a man aged 40-55 years with active or convalescent COVID-19.

This clone showed up just a few times. The CDR3 reads CASSTGRFLNYGYTF. CDR3 sequence (DNA): TGTGCCAGTAGTACGGGGAGATTCCTTAACTATGGCTACACCTTC. The chain is built from TRBV19 and TRBJ1-2; no definite D call. The germline CDR1 and CDR2 sequences are LNHDA and SQIVND (reference sequence). Between the trimmed V and J ends, which lost 4 bases and 1 base, there was a span of 13 bases. CDR3 length: 15 residues.

The gene calls are TRBV6-2 or TRBV6-3 and TRBJ2-7; 7 nucleotides agree with TRBD1. CDR1 is MNHEY, CDR2 SVGEGT, per germline. This CDR3 comprises 15 residues. V lost 2 bases and J lost 2; bases outside the gene matches: 6. CDR3 nucleotide sequence: TGTGCCAGCAGTTACCCTCCGGGACAGCCCTACGAGCAGTACTTC. Protein sequence: CASSYPPGQPYEQYF.

J is TRBJ1-2 and V is TRBV27, with TRBD1 matching over 8 bases. The germline V gene encodes CDR1 MNHEY and CDR2 SMNVEV (reference sequence). This CDR3 is 16 amino acids long. V was pared by 6 bases and J by 4 bases, with 13 bases of the junction left unmatched. CDR3 DNA: TGTGCCAGCAGCCGCCTGACAGGGGCGGGGGTCTATGGCTACACCTTC. It codes for CASSRLTGAGVYGYTF.

This sequence joins TRBV19 and TRBJ1-5; weak D call: TRBD1 (5 bases). This CDR3 has 21 amino acids. Trimming stripped 4 bases from V and 0 bases from J, with 28 bases between. Looked up from germline, CDR1 is LNHDA and CDR2 is SQIVND (reference sequence). The chain's CDR3 is CASSNPWREYSMGHSNQPQHF. For the CDR3, the DNA is TGTGCCAGTAGTAACCCGTGGAGAGAGTATAGCATGGGGCATAGCAATCAGCCCCAGCATTTT.

J is TRBJ2-3 and V is TRBV6-4, with D perhaps matching TRBD1 (8 bases). The length of the CDR3 is 19 residues. Germline V gene lookup returns CDR1 MRHNA and CDR2 SNTAGT. Trimming stripped 7 bases from V and 2 bases from J, with 28 bases between. CDR3 DNA sequence: TGTGCCAGCACCACAGGGGGGGGGTCGCGATATCTCGTCACAGATACGCAGTATTTT. This codes for CASTTGGGSRYLVTDTQYF.

The CDR3 bases are TGTGCCAGCAGTTACCCGACAGCCCAGCCACTCTCAACTAATGAAAAACTGTTTTTT. Protein product: CASSYPTAQPLSTNEKLFF. The gene calls are TRBV6-2 or TRBV6-3 and TRBJ1-4, with D perhaps matching TRBD1 (5 bases). Germline V gene data show CDR1 as MNHEY and CDR2 as SVGEGT. The V end was cut by 2 bases, the J end by 0 bases, with 19 bases between. The CDR3 loop spans 19 amino acids.

The chain links TRBV6-6 to TRBJ2-5; D is unresolved. Trimming took 2 bases from V and 5 from J, leaving 6 bases between them. This CDR3 is built from 12 residues. Germline V gives CDR1 MNHNY, CDR2 SVGAGI (reference sequence). CDR3 DNA: TGTGCCAGCAGTTACGCTATCGAGACCCAGTACTTC. Protein product: CASSYAIETQYF.

The chain uses TRBV6-5 and TRBJ2-7, with 11 positions matching TRBD2. CDR3 size: 15 residues. The ends lost 5 bases at V and 3 bases at J; junction bases unmatched: 6. The germline V gene encodes CDR1 MNHEY and CDR2 SVGAGI. Here the CDR3 reads CASSTSGGPLYEQYF. The CDR3 DNA is TGTGCCAGCAGTACTAGCGGGGGCCCCCTCTACGAGCAGTACTTC.

This chain connects TRBV3-1 (or the pseudogene TRBV3-2) to TRBJ2-3; 8 nucleotides agree with TRBD2. The CDR3 is 14 amino acids. V dropped 8 bases and J dropped 1; count of bases not matched to a gene: 5. Germline values: CDR1 LGHDT, CDR2 YNNKEL (reference sequence). CDR3 nucleotide sequence: TGTGCCAGCTCAAGGCGGGGGGGCACAGATACGCAGTATTTT. This sequence encodes CASSRRGGTDTQYF.

CDR3 bases: TGTGCCAGCAGTGAGATTAGGGGGTATGGCTACACCTTC. Translating it yields CASSEIRGYGYTF. The chain recombines TRBV27 with TRBJ1-2, with D tentatively TRBD1 (6 bases). V was trimmed by 5 bases and J by 5 bases, leaving 12 bases between them. CDR3 size: 13 residues. Looked up from germline, CDR1 is MNHEY and CDR2 is SMNVEV (reference sequence).

V and J are TRBV14 and TRBJ2-5; D possibly corresponds to TRBD1 (6 bases). Germline CDR1 reads SGHDN; CDR2 reads FVKESK. This CDR3 is built from 13 residues. The V end was cut by 6 bases, the J end by 5 bases, with 13 bases between. The DNA of the CDR3 is TGTGCCAGCAGTATTACAGGGTTTGAGACCCAGTACTTC. It codes for CASSITGFETQYF. Full variable domain (missing parts from reference TRBV14 and TRBJ2-5): EAGVTQFPSHSVIEKGQTVTLRCDPISGHDNLYWYRRVMGKEIKFLLHFVKESKQDESGMPNNRFLAERTGGTYSTLKVQPAELEDSGVYFCASSITGFETQYFGPGTRLLVL.

This chain joins TRBV19 and TRBJ1-3; D possibly corresponds to TRBD1 (6 bases). CDR1 is LNHDA and CDR2 is SQIVND in the germline V gene (reference sequence). V was clipped by 2 bases and J by 2 bases, with 10 bases between them. CDR3 length: 15 residues. The CDR3 coding sequence is TGTGCCAGTAGTATATGGGGGGGCACTGGAAACACCATATATTTT. This encodes CASSIWGGTGNTIYF.

This chain uses TRBV7-2 with TRBJ2-4; no clear D gene. V gave up 7 bases and J gave up 7 bases, with 20 bases separating them. Per germline, CDR1 SGHTA and CDR2 FQGNSA. The CDR3 loop spans 15 amino acids. CDR3 in amino acids: CASTLSNGNGNIQYF. CDR3 in DNA: TGTGCCAGCACCCTTAGTAACGGCAACGGGAACATTCAGTACTTC.

The chain recombines TRBV11-3 with TRBJ2-3; 8 positions agree with TRBD2. The trim removed 5 bases at V and 6 bases at J, leaving 13 bases unmatched. The CDR3 has 16 amino acids. The germline V gene encodes CDR1 SGHNT and CDR2 YENEEA. The CDR3 region has the DNA TGTGCCAGCAGCCAAGAGCGGGGGCTGGTTAGGGATACGCAGTATTTT. Residues: CASSQERGLVRDTQYF.

V is TRBV29-1 and J is TRBJ1-1; TRBD1 matches 8 bases. From germline, CDR1 is SQVTM and CDR2 ANQGSEA. V shed 6 bases and J 3 bases; nucleotides not matched to a gene: 3. CDR3 length equals 12 residues. The chain's CDR3 is CSVMTGDTEAFF. Here the CDR3 DNA reads TGCAGCGTGATGACAGGGGACACTGAAGCTTTCTTT.

J is TRBJ2-7 and V is TRBV4-1, with D maybe TRBD1 (5 bases). This CDR3 region has 16 residues. The germline V gene encodes CDR1 MGHRA and CDR2 YSYEKL. Trimming left V 4 bases short and J 2 bases short, with 18 bases between. CDR3 DNA: TGCGCCAGCAGCCCCGGCGGTGGCAGGGCCACCTACGAGCAGTACTTC. Its protein product is CASSPGGGRATYEQYF.

This rearrangement joins TRBV2 to TRBJ2-1; D perhaps matches TRBD1 (5 bases). The V end was cut by 6 bases, the J end by 5 bases, with 14 bases between. Germline CDR1 and CDR2: SNHLY and FYNNEI. The CDR3 runs 14 residues. This CDR3 reads CASRGRFTDNEQFF. DNA of the CDR3: TGTGCCAGCAGGGGGCGATTTACGGACAATGAGCAGTTCTTC.

The chain combines TRBV2 with TRBJ1-5, with D tentatively TRBD1 (5 bases). Per the germline V gene, CDR1 is SNHLY and CDR2 is FYNNEI. Trimming shortened V by 3 bases and J by 6 bases, and 12 bases separated the two germline ends. CDR3 length: 14 amino acids. The CDR3 loop is CASSDSQGAQPQHF. CDR3 sequence (DNA): TGTGCCAGCAGTGACAGTCAGGGTGCTCAGCCCCAGCATTTT.

This clone was seen a handful of times. The CDR3 DNA follows: TGTGCCAGCAGCGTATATCACGCAGGGGAAGGTGGCTACACCTTC. Protein: CASSVYHAGEGGYTF. The rearrangement links TRBV9 to TRBJ1-2; D is perhaps TRBD1 (6 bases). V shed 1 base and J shed 7 bases, with 17 bases lying between them. In germline, CDR1 is SGDLS, CDR2 YYNGEE. The CDR3 runs 15 residues.

The chain uses TRBV3-1 (or the pseudogene TRBV3-2) and TRBJ1-2, with 7 bases fitting TRBD1. There are 13 residues in the CDR3. The germline V gene has CDR1 LGHDT and CDR2 YNNKEL (reference sequence). Unmatched junction bases numbered 5, after V lost 6 bases and J lost 4 bases. The CDR3 spells CASRGGQLYGYTF. CDR3 bases: TGTGCCAGCAGGGGGGGACAGCTCTATGGCTACACCTTC.

The chain joins TRBV28 to TRBJ1-1; D perhaps matches TRBD1 (6 bases). The V end lost 3 bases, the J end lost 11 bases, and 13 bases lay between the germline ends. CDR1 is MDHEN and CDR2 is SYDVKM in the germline V gene. The CDR3 totals 12 residues. The DNA for the CDR3 is TGTGCCAGCAGTTTGTTACAGGGTGCCGCTTTCTTT. Protein sequence: CASSLLQGAAFF.

The CDR3 spells CASAPGPGSEQYF. CDR3 coding DNA: TGTGCTAGTGCCCCCGGCCCTGGGAGCGAGCAGTACTTC. J is TRBJ2-7 and V is TRBV12-5, with D possibly being TRBD2 (5 bases). Trimming removed 7 bases from V and 6 bases from J, with 16 bases in between. There are 13 residues in the CDR3. Germline CDR1 is LGHNT and CDR2 is FRNRAP.

The chain combines TRBV28 with TRBJ2-7, with D maybe TRBD2 (5 bases). Germline V gene lookup returns CDR1 MDHEN and CDR2 SYDVKM. The V end was cut by 5 bases, the J end by 5 bases, with 19 bases between. The CDR3 is made up of 15 amino acids. The chain's CDR3 is CASSIPRGFAHEQYF. DNA of the CDR3: TGTGCCAGCAGTATACCTCGGGGTTTCGCCCACGAGCAGTACTTC. The full variable domain, in which reference TRBV28 and TRBJ2-7 provide the parts outside the CDR3, is DVKVTQSSRYLVKRTGEKVFLECVQDMDHENMFWYRQDPGLGLRLIYFSYDVKMKEKGDIPEGYSVSREKKERFSLILESASTNQTSMYLCASSIPRGFAHEQYFGPGTRLTVT.

The count of this clone is one. This chain joins TRBV30 and TRBJ1-6, with TRBD1 matching 7 bases. CDR1 is GTSNPN, CDR2 SVGIG, per germline (reference sequence). The CDR3 has 14 residues. Germline trimming cut 5 bases from V and 6 bases from J; bases unmatched to any gene: 7. The CDR3 spells CAWARQGFNSPLHF. In nucleotides, the CDR3 is TGTGCCTGGGCCCGACAGGGTTTTAATTCACCCCTCCACTTT.

The chain uses TRBV9 and TRBJ2-3; the D gene is possibly TRBD2 (6 bases). The CDR3 has 14 residues. In germline, CDR1 is SGDLS, CDR2 YYNGEE. Trimming stripped 0 bases from V and 2 bases from J, with 7 bases between. CDR3: CASSVGGVTDTQYF. The CDR3 DNA is TGTGCCAGCAGCGTAGGGGGGGTCACAGATACGCAGTATTTT.

This clone has only a few counts. The V gene is TRBV12-1, the J gene TRBJ2-5; TRBD2, as called in the table, went unchecked against the DNA. TRBV12-1 is a pseudogene segment. This CDR3 is 18 amino acids long. This CDR3 is CASSLTVGSISGRETQYF. The CDR3, as DNA: TGTGCCAGCAGCCTAACTGTCGGCAGTATAAGCGGGCGAGAGACCCAGTACTTC.

This rearrangement joins TRBV5-1 to TRBJ2-1; D not certain. Germline V lookup: CDR1 SGHRS, CDR2 YFSETQ. The CDR3 runs 15 residues. V lost 0 bases, J lost 6 bases, and 13 bases lay in between. The CDR3 region has the DNA TGCGCCAGCAGCTTGGAAGCCCTAGTCGCCAATGAGCAGTTCTTC. Translation: CASSLEALVANEQFF.

This clone was picked up one time. This chain links TRBV30 with TRBJ1-1; 7 nucleotides line up with TRBD1. Germline lookup yields CDR1 GTSNPN and CDR2 SVGIG (reference sequence). This CDR3 has 15 residues. With V trimmed by 3 bases and J by 5 bases, 12 bases remained unmatched. This chain's CDR3 is CAWRDPTGRGTEAFF. DNA for the CDR3: TGTGCCTGGAGGGACCCGACAGGGCGGGGAACTGAAGCTTTCTTT.

The V and J genes are TRBV2 and TRBJ2-5; D not resolved. Per the germline V gene, CDR1 is SNHLY and CDR2 is FYNNEI. Trimming pared 3 bases from V and 5 bases from J, leaving 7 bases between. CDR3 length: 12 amino acids. CDR3 sequence: CASSDQWETQYF. Here the CDR3 DNA reads TGTGCCAGCAGTGATCAGTGGGAGACCCAGTACTTC.

The CDR3 region has the DNA TGTGCCAGCAGTTACGTACTAGCGGGGGCAGAGACCCAGTACTTC. Its translation is CASSYVLAGAETQYF. The V and J genes are TRBV6-6 and TRBJ2-5; 11 nucleotides match TRBD2. This CDR3 has 15 residues. Germline V gives CDR1 MNHNY, CDR2 SVGAGI (reference sequence). V was pared by 2 bases and J by 4 bases, with 3 bases of the junction left unmatched.